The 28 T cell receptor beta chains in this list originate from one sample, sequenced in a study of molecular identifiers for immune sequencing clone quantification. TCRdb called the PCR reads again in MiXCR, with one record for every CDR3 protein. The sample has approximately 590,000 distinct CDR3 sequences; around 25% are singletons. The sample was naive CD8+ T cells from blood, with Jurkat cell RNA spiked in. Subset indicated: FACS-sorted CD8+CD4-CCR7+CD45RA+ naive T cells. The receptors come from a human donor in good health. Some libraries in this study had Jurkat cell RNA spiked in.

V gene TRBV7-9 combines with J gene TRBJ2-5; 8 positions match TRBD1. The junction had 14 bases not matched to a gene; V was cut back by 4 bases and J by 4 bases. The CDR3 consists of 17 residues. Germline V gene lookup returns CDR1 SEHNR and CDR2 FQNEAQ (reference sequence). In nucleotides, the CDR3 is TGTGCCAGCAGCTCACCGATATCAGGGGGCAGTCCAGAGACCCAGTACTTC. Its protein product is CASSSPISGGSPETQYF.

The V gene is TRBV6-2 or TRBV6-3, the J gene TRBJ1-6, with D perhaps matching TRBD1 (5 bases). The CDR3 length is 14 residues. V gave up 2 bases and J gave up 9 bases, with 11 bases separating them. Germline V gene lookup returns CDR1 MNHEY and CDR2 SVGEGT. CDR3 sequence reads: CASSYPRGTSPLHF. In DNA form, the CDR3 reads TGTGCCAGCAGTTACCCCCGGGGGACTTCACCCCTCCACTTT.

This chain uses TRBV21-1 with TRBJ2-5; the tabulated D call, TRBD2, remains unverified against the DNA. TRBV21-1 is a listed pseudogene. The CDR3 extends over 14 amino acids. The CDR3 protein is CASSNPTSGETQYF. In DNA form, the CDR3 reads TGTGCCAGCAGCAACCCGACTAGCGGAGAGACCCAGTACTTC.

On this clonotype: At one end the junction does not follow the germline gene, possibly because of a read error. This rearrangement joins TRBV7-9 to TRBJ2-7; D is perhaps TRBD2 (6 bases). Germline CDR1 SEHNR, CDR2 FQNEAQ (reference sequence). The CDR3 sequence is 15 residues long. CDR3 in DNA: TGTACCAGCAGCTTAATCCCGGCAGGGAGGTACGAGCAGTACTTC. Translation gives CTSSLIPAGRYEQYF.

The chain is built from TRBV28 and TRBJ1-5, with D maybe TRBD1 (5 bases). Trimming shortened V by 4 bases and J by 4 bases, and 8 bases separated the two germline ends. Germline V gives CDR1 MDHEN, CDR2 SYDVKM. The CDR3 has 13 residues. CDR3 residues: CASSWTTNQPQHF. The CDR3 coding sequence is TGTGCCAGCAGTTGGACAACGAATCAGCCCCAGCATTTT.

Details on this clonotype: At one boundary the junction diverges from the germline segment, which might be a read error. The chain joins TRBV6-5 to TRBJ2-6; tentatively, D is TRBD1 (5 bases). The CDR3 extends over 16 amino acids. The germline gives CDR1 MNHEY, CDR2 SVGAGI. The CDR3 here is CASRPTVSSGAPVLPF. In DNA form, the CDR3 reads TGTGCCAGCCGCCCTACAGTGTCCTCTGGGGCCCCCGTCCTGCCTTTC.

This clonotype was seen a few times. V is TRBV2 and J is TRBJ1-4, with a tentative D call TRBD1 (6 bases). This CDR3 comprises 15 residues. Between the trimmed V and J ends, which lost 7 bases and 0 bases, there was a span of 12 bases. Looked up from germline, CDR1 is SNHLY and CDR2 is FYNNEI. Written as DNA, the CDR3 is TGTGCCAGCACCGCTAGGGACACAACTAATGAAAAACTGTTTTTT. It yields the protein CASTARDTTNEKLFF. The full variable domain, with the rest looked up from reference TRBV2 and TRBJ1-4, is EPEVTQTPSHQVTQMGQEVILRCVPISNHLYFYWYRQILGQKVEFLVSFYNNEISEKSEIFDDQFSVERPDGSNFTLKIRSTKLEDSAMYFCASTARDTTNEKLFFGSGTQLSVL.

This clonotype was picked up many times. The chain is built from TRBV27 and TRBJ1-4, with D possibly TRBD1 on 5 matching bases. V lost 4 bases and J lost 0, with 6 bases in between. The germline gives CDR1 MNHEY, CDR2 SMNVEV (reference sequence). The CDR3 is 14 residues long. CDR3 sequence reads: CASSWGATNEKLFF. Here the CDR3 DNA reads TGTGCCAGCAGTTGGGGGGCAACTAATGAAAAACTGTTTTTT.

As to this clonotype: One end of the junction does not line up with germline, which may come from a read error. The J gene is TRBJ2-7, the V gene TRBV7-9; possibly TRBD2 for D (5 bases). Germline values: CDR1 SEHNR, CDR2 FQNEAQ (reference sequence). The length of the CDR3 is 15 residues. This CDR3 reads CASSRNQAASYERYF. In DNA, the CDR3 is TGTGCCAGCAGCCGAAATCAAGCGGCCTCCTACGAGCGGTACTTC.

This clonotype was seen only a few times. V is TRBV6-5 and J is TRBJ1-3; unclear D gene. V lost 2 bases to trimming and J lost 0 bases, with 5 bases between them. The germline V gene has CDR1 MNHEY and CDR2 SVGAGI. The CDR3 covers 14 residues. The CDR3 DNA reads TGTGCCAGCAGTTACGGGAGCTCTGGAAACACCATATATTTT. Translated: CASSYGSSGNTIYF.

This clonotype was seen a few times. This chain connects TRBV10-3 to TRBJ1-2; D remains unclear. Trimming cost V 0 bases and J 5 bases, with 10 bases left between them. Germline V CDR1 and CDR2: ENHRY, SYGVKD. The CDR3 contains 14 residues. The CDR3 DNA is TGTGCCATCAGTGAGTCATGGCAACAATATGGCTACACCTTC. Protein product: CAISESWQQYGYTF.

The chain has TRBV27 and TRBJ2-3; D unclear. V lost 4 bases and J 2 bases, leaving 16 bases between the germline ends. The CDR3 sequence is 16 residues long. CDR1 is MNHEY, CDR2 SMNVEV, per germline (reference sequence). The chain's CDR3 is CASSSIQTRLTDTQYF. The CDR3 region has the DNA TGTGCCAGCAGTTCAATCCAGACAAGGCTCACAGATACGCAGTATTTT.

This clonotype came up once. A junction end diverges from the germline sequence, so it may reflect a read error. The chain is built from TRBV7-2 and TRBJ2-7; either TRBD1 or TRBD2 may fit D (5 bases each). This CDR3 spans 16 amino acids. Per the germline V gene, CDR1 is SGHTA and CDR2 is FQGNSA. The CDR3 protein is CASSLGRWKLSYVQYF. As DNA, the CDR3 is TGTGCCAGCAGCCTGGGACGGTGGAAACTTTCCTACGTGCAGTACTTC.

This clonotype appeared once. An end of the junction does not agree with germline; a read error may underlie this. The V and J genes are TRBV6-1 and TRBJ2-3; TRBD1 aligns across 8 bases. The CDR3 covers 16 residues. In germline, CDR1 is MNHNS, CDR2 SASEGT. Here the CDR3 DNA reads TGTGCCAGCAGTGAAGCTAGGGACAGGCATCCCGATACGCCGTATTTT. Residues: CASSEARDRHPDTPYF.

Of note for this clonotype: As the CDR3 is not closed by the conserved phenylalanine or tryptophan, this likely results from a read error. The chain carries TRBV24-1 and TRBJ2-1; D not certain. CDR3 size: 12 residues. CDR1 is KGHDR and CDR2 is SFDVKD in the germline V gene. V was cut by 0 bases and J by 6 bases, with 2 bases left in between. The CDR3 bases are TGTGCCACCAGTGATTTGGGCAATGAGCAGTTCCTC. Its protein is CATSDLGNEQFL.

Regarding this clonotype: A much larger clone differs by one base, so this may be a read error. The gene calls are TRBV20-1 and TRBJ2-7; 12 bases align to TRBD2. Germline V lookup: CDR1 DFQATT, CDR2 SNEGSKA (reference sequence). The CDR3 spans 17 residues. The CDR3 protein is CSARGYLAGGPSYERYF. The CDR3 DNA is TGCAGTGCTAGAGGTTACCTAGCGGGGGGGCCCTCCTACGAGCGGTACTTC.

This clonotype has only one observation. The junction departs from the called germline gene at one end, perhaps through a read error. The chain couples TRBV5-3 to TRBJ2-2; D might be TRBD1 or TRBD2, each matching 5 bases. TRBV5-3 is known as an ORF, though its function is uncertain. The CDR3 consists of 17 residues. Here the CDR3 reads CASSLGTRGRTSGELFF. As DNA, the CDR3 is TGTGCCAGCAGCTTGGGAACCCGGGGCCGAACGTCCGGGGAGCTGTTTTTT.

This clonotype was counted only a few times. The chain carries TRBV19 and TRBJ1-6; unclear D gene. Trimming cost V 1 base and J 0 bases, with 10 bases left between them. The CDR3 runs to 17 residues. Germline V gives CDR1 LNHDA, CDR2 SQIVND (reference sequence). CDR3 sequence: CASSIVAGSSYNSPLHF. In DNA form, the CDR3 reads TGTGCCAGTAGTATAGTGGCGGGCAGCTCCTATAATTCACCCCTCCACTTT.

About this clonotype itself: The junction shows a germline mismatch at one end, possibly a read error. The CDR3 DNA sequence: TGTGCCATCGCGGACGGGACAGGGAGCAATCCGCCCCAGCATTTT. This translates into CAIADGTGSNPPQHF. The chain recombines TRBV2 with TRBJ1-5, with 9 bases identical to TRBD1. CDR1 is SNHLY and CDR2 is FYNNEI in the germline V gene. This CDR3 has 15 amino acids.

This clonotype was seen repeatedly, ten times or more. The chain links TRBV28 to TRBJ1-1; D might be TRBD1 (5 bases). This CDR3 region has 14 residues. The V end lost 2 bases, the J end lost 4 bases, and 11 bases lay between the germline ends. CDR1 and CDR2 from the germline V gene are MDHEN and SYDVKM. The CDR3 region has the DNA TGTGCCAGCAGTTTAGAGCAGGGAGGCACTGAAGCTTTCTTT. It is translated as CASSLEQGGTEAFF.

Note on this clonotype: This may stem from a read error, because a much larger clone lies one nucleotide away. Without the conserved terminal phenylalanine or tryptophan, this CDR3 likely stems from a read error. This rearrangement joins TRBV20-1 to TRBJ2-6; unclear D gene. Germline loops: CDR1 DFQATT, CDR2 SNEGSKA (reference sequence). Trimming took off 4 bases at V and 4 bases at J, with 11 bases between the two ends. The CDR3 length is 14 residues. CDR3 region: CSATEPAGANVLTS. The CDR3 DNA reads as TGCAGTGCTACCGAGCCAGCCGGGGCCAACGTCCTGACTTCC.

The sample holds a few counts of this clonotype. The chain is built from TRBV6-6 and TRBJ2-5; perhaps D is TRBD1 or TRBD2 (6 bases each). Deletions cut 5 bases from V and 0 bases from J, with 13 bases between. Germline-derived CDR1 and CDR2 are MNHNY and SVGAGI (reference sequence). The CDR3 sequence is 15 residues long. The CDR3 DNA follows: TGTGCCAGCAGTACCTATGGGGGGCACCAAGAGACCCAGTACTTC. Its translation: CASSTYGGHQETQYF.

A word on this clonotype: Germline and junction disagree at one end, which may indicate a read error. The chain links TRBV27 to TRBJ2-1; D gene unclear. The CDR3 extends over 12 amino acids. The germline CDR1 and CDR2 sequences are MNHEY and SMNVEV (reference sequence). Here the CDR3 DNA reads TGTGCCAGCAGTTTTAGATCGCAGGAGCGGTTCTTC. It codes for CASSFRSQERFF.

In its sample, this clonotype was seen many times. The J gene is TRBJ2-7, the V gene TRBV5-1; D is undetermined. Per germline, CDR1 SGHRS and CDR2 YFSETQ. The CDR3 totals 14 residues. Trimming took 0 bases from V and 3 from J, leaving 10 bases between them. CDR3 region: CASSLGSRNYEQYF. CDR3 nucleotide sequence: TGCGCCAGCAGCTTGGGGTCCCGTAACTACGAGCAGTACTTC.

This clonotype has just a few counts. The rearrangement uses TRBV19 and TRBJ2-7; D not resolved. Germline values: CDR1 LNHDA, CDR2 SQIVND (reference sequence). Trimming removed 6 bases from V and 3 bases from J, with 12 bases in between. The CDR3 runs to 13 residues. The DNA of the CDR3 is TGTGCCAGTAGCCCTGGGGTCCGCTACGAGCAGTACTTC. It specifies CASSPGVRYEQYF.

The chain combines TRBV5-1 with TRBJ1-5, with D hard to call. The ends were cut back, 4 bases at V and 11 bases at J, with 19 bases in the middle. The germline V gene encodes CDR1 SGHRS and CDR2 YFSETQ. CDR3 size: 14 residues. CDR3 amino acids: CASSPSEAIQSQHF. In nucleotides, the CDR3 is TGCGCCAGCAGCCCCTCAGAAGCCATACAGTCCCAGCATTTT.

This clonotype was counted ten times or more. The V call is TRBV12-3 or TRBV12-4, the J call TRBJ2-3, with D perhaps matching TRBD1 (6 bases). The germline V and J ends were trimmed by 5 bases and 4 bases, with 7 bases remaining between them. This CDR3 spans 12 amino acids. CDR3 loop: CASSDRPDTQYF. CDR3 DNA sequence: TGTGCCAGCAGTGACAGGCCAGATACGCAGTATTTT.

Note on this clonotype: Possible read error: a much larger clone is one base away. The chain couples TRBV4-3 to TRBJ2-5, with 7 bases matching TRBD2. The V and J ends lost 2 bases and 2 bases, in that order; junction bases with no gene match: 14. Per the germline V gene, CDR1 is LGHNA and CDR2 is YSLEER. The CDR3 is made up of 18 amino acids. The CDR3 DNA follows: TGCGCCAGCAGCCAATCTGCGACGGCTAGCGGATCTCAAGAGACCCAGTACTTC. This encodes CASSQSATASGSQETQYF.